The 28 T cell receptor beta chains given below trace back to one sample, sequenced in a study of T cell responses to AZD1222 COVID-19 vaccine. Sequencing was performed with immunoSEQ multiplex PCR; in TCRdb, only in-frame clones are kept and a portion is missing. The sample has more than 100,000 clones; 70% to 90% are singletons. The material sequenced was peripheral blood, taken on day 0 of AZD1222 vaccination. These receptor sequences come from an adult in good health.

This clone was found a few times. The CDR3 region has the DNA TGTGCCAGCAGCTTGAAAGCTAGCGGGGGTCAAGAGACCCAGTACTTC. Translated, it gives CASSLKASGGQETQYF. The V and J genes are TRBV5-4 and TRBJ2-5; TRBD2 aligns across 10 bases. The CDR3 is made up of 16 amino acids. Germline CDR1 and CDR2: SGHNT and YYREEE (reference sequence). J gave up 2 bases and V 1 base, and 5 bases lay outside the gene matches.

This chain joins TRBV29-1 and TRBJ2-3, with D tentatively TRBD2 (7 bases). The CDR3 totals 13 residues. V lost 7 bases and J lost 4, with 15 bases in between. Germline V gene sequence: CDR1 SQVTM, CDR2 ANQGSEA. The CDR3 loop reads CSGNRGGADTQYF. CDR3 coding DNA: TGCAGCGGCAACAGAGGGGGGGCAGATACGCAGTATTTT.

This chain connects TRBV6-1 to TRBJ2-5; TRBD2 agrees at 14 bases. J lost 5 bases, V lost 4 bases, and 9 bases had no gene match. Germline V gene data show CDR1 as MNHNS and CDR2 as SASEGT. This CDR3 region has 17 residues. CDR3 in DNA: TGTGCCAGCAGTGGTCGGACTAGCGGGGGGCCCCGGGAGACCCAGTACTTC. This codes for CASSGRTSGGPRETQYF.

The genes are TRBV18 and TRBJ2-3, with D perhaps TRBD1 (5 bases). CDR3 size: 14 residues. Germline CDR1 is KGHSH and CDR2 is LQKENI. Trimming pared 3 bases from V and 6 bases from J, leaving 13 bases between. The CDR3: CASSPSRVADTQYF. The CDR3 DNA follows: TGTGCCAGCTCACCCTCCAGGGTTGCGGATACGCAGTATTTT.

The CDR3 DNA reads as TGTGCCAGCAGTGAAGACCTAGCTGCGGAGACCCAGTACTTC. The encoded protein is CASSEDLAAETQYF. V usage is TRBV2 and J usage is TRBJ2-5; a weak D match, TRBD2 (5 bases). Germline lookup yields CDR1 SNHLY and CDR2 FYNNEI. The V end was cut by 1 base, the J end by 5 bases, with 11 bases between. The CDR3 is 14 residues long.

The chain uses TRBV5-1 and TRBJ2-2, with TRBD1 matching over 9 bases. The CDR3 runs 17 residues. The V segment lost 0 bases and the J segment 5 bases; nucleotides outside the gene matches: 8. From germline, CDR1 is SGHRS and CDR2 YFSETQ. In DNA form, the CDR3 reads TGCGCCAGCAGCTTGGAAGCCCTAGACAGGGGGACCGGGGAGCTGTTTTTT. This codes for CASSLEALDRGTGELFF.

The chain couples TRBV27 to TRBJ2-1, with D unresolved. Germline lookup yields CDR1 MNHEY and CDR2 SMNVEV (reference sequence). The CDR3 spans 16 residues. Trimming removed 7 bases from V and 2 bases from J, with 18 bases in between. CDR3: CASNRNPTVTYNEQFF. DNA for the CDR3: TGTGCCAGCAATCGGAACCCAACCGTGACCTACAATGAGCAGTTCTTC.

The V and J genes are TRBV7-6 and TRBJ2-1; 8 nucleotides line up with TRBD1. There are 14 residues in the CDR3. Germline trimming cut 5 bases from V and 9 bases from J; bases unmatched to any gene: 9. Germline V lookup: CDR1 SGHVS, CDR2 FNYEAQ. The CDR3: CASSRQGSYGEQFF. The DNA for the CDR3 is TGTGCCAGCAGCCGACAGGGGTCCTACGGTGAGCAGTTCTTC.

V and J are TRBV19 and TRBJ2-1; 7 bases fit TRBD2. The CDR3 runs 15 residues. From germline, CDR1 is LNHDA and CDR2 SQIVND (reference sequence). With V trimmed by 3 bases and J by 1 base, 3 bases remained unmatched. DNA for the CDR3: TGTGCCAGTAGTATCCTAGCGGCATCCTACAATGAGCAGTTCTTC. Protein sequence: CASSILAASYNEQFF.

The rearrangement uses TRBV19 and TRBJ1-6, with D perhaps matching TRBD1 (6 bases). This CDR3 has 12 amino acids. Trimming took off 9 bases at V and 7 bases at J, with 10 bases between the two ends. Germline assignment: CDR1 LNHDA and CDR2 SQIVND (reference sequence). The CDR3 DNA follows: TGTGCCAGCGGACAGTGGAATTCACCCCTCCACTTT. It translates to CASGQWNSPLHF.

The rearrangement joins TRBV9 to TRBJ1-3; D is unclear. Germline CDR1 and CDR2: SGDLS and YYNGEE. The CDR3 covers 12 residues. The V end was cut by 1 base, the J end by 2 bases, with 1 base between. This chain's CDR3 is CASSVTGNTIYF. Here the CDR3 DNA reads TGTGCCAGCAGCGTAACTGGAAACACCATATATTTT.

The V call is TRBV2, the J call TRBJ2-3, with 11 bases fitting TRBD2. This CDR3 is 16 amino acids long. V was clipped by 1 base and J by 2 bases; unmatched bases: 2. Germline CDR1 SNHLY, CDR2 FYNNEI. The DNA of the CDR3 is TGTGCCAGCAGTGAAGGGACTAGCGGGTACACAGATACGCAGTATTTT. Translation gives CASSEGTSGYTDTQYF. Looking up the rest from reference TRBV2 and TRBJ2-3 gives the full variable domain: EPEVTQTPSHQVTQMGQEVILRCVPISNHLYFYWYRQILGQKVEFLVSFYNNEISEKSEIFDDQFSVERPDGSNFTLKIRSTKLEDSAMYFCASSEGTSGYTDTQYFGPGTRLTVL.

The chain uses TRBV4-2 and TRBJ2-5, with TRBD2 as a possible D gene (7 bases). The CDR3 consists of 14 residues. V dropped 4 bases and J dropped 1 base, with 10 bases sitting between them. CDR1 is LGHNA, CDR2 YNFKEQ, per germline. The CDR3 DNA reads TGTGCCAGCAGCCCCGGGGGGCCCCAAGAGACCCAGTACTTC. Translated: CASSPGGPQETQYF.

CDR3 coding DNA: TGTGCCAGCAGCTTAGGAGGCTCCGGGGCCAACGTCCTGACTTTC. This gives the protein CASSLGGSGANVLTF. The chain links TRBV7-2 to TRBJ2-6; D unclear. Germline values: CDR1 SGHTA, CDR2 FQGNSA. This CDR3 contains 15 residues. Trimming pared 1 base from V and 4 bases from J, leaving 8 bases between.

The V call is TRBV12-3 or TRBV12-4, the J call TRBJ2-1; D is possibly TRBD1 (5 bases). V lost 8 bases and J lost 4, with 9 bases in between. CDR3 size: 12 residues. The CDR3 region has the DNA TGTGCCAGCGGGGCGGAGTACAATGAGCAGTTCTTC. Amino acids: CASGAEYNEQFF.

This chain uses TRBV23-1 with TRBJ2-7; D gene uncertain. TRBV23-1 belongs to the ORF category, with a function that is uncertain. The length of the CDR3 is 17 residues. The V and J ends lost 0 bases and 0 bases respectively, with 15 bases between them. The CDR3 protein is CASSQSDRGSLSYEQYF. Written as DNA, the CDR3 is TGCGCCAGCAGTCAATCGGACCGAGGCAGCCTCTCCTACGAGCAGTACTTC.

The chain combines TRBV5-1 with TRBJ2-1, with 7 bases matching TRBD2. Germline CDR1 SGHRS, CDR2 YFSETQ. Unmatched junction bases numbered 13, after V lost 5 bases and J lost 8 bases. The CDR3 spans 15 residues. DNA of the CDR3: TGCGCCAGCAGTCTAGCGGTCTCCGCGCCGGATGAGCAGTTCTTC. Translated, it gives CASSLAVSAPDEQFF. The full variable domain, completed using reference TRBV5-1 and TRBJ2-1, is KAGVTQTPRYLIKTRGQQVTLSCSPISGHRSVSWYQQTPGQGLQFLFEYFSETQRNKGNFPGRFSGRQFSNSRSEMNVSTLELGDSALYLCASSLAVSAPDEQFFGPGTRLTVL.

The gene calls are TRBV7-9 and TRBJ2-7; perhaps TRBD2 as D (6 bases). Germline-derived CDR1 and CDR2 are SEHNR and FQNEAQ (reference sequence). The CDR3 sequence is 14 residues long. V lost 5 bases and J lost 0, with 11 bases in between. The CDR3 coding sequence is TGTGCCAGCAGCCCCCTGGGGGGCTCCTACGAGCAGTACTTC. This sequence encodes CASSPLGGSYEQYF.

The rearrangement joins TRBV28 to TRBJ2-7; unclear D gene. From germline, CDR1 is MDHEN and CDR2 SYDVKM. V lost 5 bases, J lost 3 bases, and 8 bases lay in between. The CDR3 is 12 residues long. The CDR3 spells CASSPRIYEQYF. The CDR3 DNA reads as TGTGCCAGCAGTCCCAGAATCTACGAGCAGTACTTC.

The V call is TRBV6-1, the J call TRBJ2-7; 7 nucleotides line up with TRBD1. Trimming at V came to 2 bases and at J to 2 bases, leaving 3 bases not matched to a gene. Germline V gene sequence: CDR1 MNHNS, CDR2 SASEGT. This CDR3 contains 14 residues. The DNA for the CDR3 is TGTGCCAGCAGTGAATCGGGACAGACCTACGAGCAGTACTTC. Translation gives CASSESGQTYEQYF.

In DNA, the CDR3 is TGTGCCAGCAGCTCAGCTAGGGAGGGCTACACCTTC. The encoded protein is CASSSAREGYTF. The V call is TRBV5-5, the J call TRBJ1-2, with no clear D. Trimming removed 3 bases from V and 8 bases from J, with 11 bases in between. Germline V gene sequence: CDR1 SGHKS, CDR2 YYEKEE (reference sequence). This CDR3 is 12 amino acids long.

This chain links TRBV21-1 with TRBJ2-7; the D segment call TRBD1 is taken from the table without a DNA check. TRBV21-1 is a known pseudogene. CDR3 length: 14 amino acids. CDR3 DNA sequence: TGTGCCAGCAGCGGGACAGGGATGAAGGACGAGCAGTACTTC. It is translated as CASSGTGMKDEQYF.

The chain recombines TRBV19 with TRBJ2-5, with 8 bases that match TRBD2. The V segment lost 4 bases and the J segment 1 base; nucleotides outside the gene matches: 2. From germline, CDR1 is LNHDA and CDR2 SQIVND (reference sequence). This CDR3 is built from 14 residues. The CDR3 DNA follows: TGTGCCAGTAGTACGACTAGCGCCCAAGAGACCCAGTACTTC. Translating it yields CASSTTSAQETQYF.

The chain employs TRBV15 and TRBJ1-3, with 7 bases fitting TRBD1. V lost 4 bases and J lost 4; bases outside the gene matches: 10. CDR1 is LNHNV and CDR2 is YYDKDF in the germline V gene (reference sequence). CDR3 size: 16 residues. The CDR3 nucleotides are TGTGCCACCAGCACCCGACAGGGTGCAGCCGGAAACACCATATATTTT. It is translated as CATSTRQGAAGNTIYF.

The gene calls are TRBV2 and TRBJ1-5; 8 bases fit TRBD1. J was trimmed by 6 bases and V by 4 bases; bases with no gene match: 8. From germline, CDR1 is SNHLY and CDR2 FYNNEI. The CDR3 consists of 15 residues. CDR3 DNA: TGTGCCAGCAGTGGGGGCAGGGGGCATGGTCAGCCCCAGCATTTT. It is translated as CASSGGRGHGQPQHF.

CDR3 nucleotide sequence: TGTGCCAGCAGAACGGAGGGGCGGGTCTATGGCTACACCTTC. This translates into CASRTEGRVYGYTF. The chain uses TRBV6-5 and TRBJ1-2; weak D call: TRBD1 (5 bases). This CDR3 has 14 amino acids. Trimming removed 6 bases from V and 4 bases from J, with 15 bases in between. The germline gives CDR1 MNHEY, CDR2 SVGAGI.

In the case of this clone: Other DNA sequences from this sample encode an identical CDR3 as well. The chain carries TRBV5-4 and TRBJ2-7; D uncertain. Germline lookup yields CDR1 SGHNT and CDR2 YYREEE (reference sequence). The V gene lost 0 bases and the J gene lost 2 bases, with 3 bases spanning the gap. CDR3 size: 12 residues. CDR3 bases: TGTGCCAGCAGCTTGGGAACCTACGAGCAGTACTTC. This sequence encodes CASSLGTYEQYF.

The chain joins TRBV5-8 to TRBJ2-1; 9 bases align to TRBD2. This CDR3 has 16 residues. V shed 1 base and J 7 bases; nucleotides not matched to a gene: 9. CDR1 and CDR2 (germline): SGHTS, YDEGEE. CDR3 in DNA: TGTGCCAGCAGCTTGCGACATAGCGGGGGTGGGAATGAGCAGTTCTTC. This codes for CASSLRHSGGGNEQFF.